This is a list of T cell receptor beta chains from one sample in a study of human T cells and chemical hapten exposure. TCRdb itself ran the RACE reads through MiXCR, one entry per CDR3 protein. Here the sample spans some 120,000 distinct CDR3 sequences, 9.5% to 13% being singletons. Specimen: whole blood, collected in connection with sensitization to the hapten diphenylcyclopropenone (DPC). Every receptor here comes from a woman aged 45-60 years with alopecia areata. Some clones in this sample may be carry-over from other donors' samples. CDR3s leave out the opening cysteine and the closing phenylalanine or tryptophan. Some rows mark clone size as missing; the rest say once, few, many or name a class of expanded clone.

v_call	j_call	clone_size	cdr3_aa
TRBV7-8	TRBJ1-1	many	ASSLIRGTGAGEAF
TRBV9	TRBJ1-6	few	ASSVGNSPLH
TRBV11-2	TRBJ1-5	few	ASSRGSGNQPQH
TRBV12-3/TRBV12-4	TRBJ2-2	.	ASRLGAGATGELF
TRBV4-1	TRBJ2-7	many	ASSQPTGLRNEQY
TRBV7-8	TRBJ1-5	.	ASSSTENQPQH
TRBV29-1	TRBJ2-2	few	SVALRGFGELF
TRBV11-2	TRBJ2-3	few	ASSLRTSGRGMDTQY
TRBV7-9	TRBJ2-5	many	ASSSAEVREDQY
TRBV29-1	TRBJ1-2	many	SVLQGVYT
TRBV7-6	TRBJ2-3	.	ASSPRGLAGVDTQY
TRBV7-9	TRBJ2-5	.	ASSPNRDRIRKPQETQY
TRBV20-1	TRBJ2-1	few	SARESSRRRNEQF
TRBV5-1	TRBJ2-5	.	ASSLVVRETQY
TRBV20-1	TRBJ1-1	many	SARGRIQNTEAF
TRBV6-1	TRBJ2-1	many	ASSRTSGHNEQF
TRBV20-1	TRBJ2-1	many	SAREIAAPGNEQF
TRBV9	TRBJ1-1	many	ASSVVTGKNTEAF
TRBV7-6	TRBJ1-4	many	ASSLEVLAGEKLF
TRBV2	TRBJ1-1	few	ASSEGTGGGNTEAF
TRBV7-2	TRBJ1-1	few	ASSLVGGYTEAF
TRBV12-3/TRBV12-4	TRBJ2-1	few	ASSFEGRGAEQF
TRBV6-5	TRBJ2-5	few	ASGLPGQQETQY
TRBV29-1	TRBJ2-7	few	SVGEGTGAEQY
TRBV12-3/TRBV12-4	TRBJ2-7	many	ASSSSSGQGRREQY
TRBV11-1	TRBJ2-5	few	ASSLSLAGEETQY
TRBV6-2/TRBV6-3	TRBJ2-3	many	ASSLRLAGLTTDTQY
TRBV9	TRBJ1-2	.	ASSEHPSGMDGYT
TRBV6-5	TRBJ1-5	.	ASSSQGYSNQPQH
TRBV9	TRBJ1-1	.	ASSAFPTGGTEAF
TRBV18	TRBJ2-6	many	ASSPGDGANVLT
TRBV6-1	TRBJ1-4	.	ASDGRAGENEKLF
TRBV13	TRBJ2-7	many	ATTPRAEQY
TRBV29-1	TRBJ2-7	many	SVTPTGSYEQY
TRBV11-2	TRBJ1-6	few	ASSLAGGSPLH
TRBV14	TRBJ2-3	many	ASSQDAYSADTQY
TRBV6-6	TRBJ2-6	few	ASSLDGSGANVLT
TRBV3-1	TRBJ2-1	.	ASSQDHRTYNEQF
TRBV20-1	TRBJ1-2	few	SAVSISGNYGYT
TRBV12-2	TRBJ1-5	many	ASRLVNPGHQPQH
TRBV5-5	TRBJ1-1	.	ASSLGAGTSNTEAF
TRBV20-1	TRBJ2-1	few	SAQGTRLTNEQF
TRBV7-9	TRBJ2-2	many	ASSLKGGSAGELF
TRBV2	TRBJ1-1	.	ASSEGGRVPEAF
TRBV9	TRBJ1-2	.	ASSAPLT
TRBV12-3/TRBV12-4	TRBJ2-7	few	ASSSTPPAGGLYEQY
TRBV19	TRBJ2-1	few	ASSILRLLKDNEQF
TRBV28	TRBJ2-4	.	ASSFPGQGGSAKNIQY
TRBV3-1	TRBJ1-4	many	ASSQGQGGEKLF
TRBV12-3/TRBV12-4	TRBJ2-2	.	ASSPGTGLNTGELF
TRBV6-5	TRBJ1-2	.	ASSGTDYGYT
TRBV5-1	TRBJ2-3	few	ASSLPARVGTDTQY
TRBV28	TRBJ1-2	few	ASSFSGYGYT
TRBV27	TRBJ2-1	many	ASSLGGQVNEQF
TRBV14	TRBJ2-1	many	ASSLGTSGTDEQF